This is a list of T cell receptor beta chains from one sample in a study of T cells in Graves' hyperthyroidism and ophthalmopathy. TCRdb reanalysed the multiplex PCR reads using MiXCR and keeps one entry per CDR3 protein. Here the sample spans around 350,000 distinct CDR3 sequences, approximately 19% being singletons. What was sequenced was blood. These receptors originate from a woman aged 18 to 35 with Graves' hyperthyroidism. Each CDR3 is given without its conserved first and last residue. Fields, in order: D gene, V gene, CDR3 protein. D genes are given only for firm matches.

D gene: NA; V gene: TRBV5-6; CDR3 protein: ASSLALDLNTEAF
D gene: TRBD1; V gene: TRBV5-1; CDR3 protein: ASSYTGASGNTIY
D gene: NA; V gene: TRBV7-8; CDR3 protein: ASSTYFIRVAF
D gene: NA; V gene: TRBV30; CDR3 protein: AWSVHGTQY
D gene: NA; V gene: TRBV5-4; CDR3 protein: ASSPQTENTEAF
D gene: NA; V gene: TRBV11-2; CDR3 protein: ASSPTWGASTEAF
D gene: NA; V gene: TRBV12-3/TRBV12-4; CDR3 protein: ASSFGKGETQY
D gene: TRBD1; V gene: TRBV6-5; CDR3 protein: ASSYWGQTNTGELF
D gene: NA; V gene: TRBV28; CDR3 protein: ASSSAGAAGDTEAF
D gene: TRBD2; V gene: TRBV20-1; CDR3 protein: SARTSGSLGEQY
D gene: NA; V gene: TRBV28; CDR3 protein: ASRRTAPYEQY
D gene: TRBD1; V gene: TRBV12-3/TRBV12-4; CDR3 protein: ASRRTGGNQPQH
D gene: NA; V gene: TRBV7-2; CDR3 protein: ASSFGREAYEQY
D gene: NA; V gene: TRBV27; CDR3 protein: ASKKGQINTEAF
D gene: TRBD1; V gene: TRBV12-3/TRBV12-4; CDR3 protein: ASSSGQVGNQPQH
D gene: TRBD2; V gene: TRBV30; CDR3 protein: AWSGGGGEQY
D gene: NA; V gene: TRBV6-1; CDR3 protein: ASRLAFQETQY
D gene: NA; V gene: TRBV6-1; CDR3 protein: ASRDRRAKNIQY
D gene: NA; V gene: TRBV19; CDR3 protein: ASSADWVGTEAF
D gene: NA; V gene: TRBV6-1; CDR3 protein: ASSETVGNTGELF
D gene: TRBD1; V gene: TRBV29-1; CDR3 protein: SAQGASYEQY
D gene: NA; V gene: TRBV6-5; CDR3 protein: ASSSAQITPFQETQY
D gene: NA; V gene: TRBV4-1; CDR3 protein: ASSQFGGQETQY
D gene: NA; V gene: TRBV12-3/TRBV12-4; CDR3 protein: ASSLTQGSHEQY
D gene: NA; V gene: TRBV29-1; CDR3 protein: SPVEAGNTEAF
D gene: NA; V gene: TRBV15; CDR3 protein: ATSRDRQPQH
D gene: NA; V gene: TRBV29-1; CDR3 protein: SVEWTAYQETQY
D gene: NA; V gene: TRBV18; CDR3 protein: ASSPYKLTGELF
D gene: TRBD1; V gene: TRBV27; CDR3 protein: ASSLSRQGVQPQH
D gene: TRBD2; V gene: TRBV20-1; CDR3 protein: SALLNGGGLGMFKETQY
D gene: NA; V gene: TRBV28; CDR3 protein: ASSIPGLGEAF
D gene: NA; V gene: TRBV10-1; CDR3 protein: ASSESRRGFGAF
D gene: TRBD1; V gene: TRBV4-1; CDR3 protein: ASSQGRGTDYGYT
D gene: NA; V gene: TRBV7-9; CDR3 protein: ASSPDSAGELF
D gene: NA; V gene: TRBV5-1; CDR3 protein: ASSSYGLSNYGYT
D gene: NA; V gene: TRBV12-3/TRBV12-4; CDR3 protein: ASSYSRGVPYGYT
D gene: TRBD1; V gene: TRBV7-9; CDR3 protein: ASSFPQGSGETQY